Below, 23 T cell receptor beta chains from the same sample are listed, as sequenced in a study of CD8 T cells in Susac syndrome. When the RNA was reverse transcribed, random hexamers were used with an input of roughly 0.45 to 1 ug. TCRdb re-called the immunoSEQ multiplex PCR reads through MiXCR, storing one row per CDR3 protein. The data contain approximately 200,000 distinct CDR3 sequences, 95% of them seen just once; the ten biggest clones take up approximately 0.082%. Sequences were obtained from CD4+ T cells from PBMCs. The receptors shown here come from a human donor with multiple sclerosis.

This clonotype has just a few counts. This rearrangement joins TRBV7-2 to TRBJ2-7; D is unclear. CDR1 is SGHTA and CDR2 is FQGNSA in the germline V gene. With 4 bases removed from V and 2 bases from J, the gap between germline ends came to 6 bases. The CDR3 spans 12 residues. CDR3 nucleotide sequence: TGTGCCAGCAGCTCCCGTCCCTACGAGCAGTACGTC. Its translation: CASSSRPYEQYV.

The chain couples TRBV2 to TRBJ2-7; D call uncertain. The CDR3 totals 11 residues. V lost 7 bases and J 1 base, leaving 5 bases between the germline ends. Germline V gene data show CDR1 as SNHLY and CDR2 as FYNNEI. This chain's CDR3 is CASIGSYEQYV. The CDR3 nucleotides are TGTGCCAGCATCGGGTCCTACGAGCAGTACGTC.

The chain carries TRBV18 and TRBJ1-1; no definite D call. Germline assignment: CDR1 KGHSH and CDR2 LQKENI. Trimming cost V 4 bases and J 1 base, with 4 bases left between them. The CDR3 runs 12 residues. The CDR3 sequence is CASSLWNTEAFF. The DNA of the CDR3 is TGTGCCAGCTCACTGTGGAACACTGAAGCTTTCTTT.

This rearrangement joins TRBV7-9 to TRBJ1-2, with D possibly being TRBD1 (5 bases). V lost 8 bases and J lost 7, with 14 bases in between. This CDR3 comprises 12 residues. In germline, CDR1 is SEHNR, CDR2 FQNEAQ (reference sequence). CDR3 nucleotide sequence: TGTGCCAGCGAGGGGAAGCCAACTGGCTACACCTTC. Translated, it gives CASEGKPTGYTF. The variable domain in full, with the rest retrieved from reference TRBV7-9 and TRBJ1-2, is DTGVSQNPRHKITKRGQNVTFRCDPISEHNRLYWYRQTLGQGPEFLTYFQNEAQLEKSRLLSDRFSAERPKGSFSTLEIQRTEQGDSAMYLCASEGKPTGYTFGSGTRLTVV.

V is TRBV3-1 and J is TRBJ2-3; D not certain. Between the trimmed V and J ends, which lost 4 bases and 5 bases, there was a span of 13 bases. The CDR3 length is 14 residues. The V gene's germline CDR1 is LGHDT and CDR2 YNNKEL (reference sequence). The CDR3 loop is CASSPSRERDTQYF. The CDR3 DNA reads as TGTGCCAGCAGCCCAAGCAGAGAACGAGATACGCAGTATTTT.

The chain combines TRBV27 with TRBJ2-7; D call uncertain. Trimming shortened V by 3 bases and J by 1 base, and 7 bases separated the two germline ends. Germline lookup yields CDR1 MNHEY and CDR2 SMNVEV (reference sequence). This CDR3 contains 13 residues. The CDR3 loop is CASSFRPSYEQYF. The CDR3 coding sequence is TGTGCCAGCAGTTTTCGACCGTCCTACGAGCAGTACTTC.

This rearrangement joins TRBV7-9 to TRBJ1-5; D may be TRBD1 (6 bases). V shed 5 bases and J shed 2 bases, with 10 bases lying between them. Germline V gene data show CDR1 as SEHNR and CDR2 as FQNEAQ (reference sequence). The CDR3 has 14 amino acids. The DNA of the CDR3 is TGTGCCAGCAGCCCGGGACACCGCAATCAGCCCCAGCATTTT. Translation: CASSPGHRNQPQHF.

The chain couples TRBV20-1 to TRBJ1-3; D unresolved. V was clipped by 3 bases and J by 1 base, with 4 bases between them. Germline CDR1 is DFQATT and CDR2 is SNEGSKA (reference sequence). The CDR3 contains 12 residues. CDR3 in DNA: TGCAGTGCTAGGGAGTCTGGAAACACCATATATTTT. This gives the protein CSARESGNTIYF.

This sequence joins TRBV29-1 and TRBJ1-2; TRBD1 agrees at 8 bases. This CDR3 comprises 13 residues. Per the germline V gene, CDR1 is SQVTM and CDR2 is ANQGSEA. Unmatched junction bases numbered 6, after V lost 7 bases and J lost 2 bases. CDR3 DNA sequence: TGCAGCGCGAGTACAGGGGGAAACTATGGCTACACCTTC. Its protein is CSASTGGNYGYTF.

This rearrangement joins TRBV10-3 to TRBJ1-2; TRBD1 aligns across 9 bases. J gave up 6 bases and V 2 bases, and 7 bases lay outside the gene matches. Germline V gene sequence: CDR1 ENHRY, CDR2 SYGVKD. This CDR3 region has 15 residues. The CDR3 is CAISERDREGHGYTF. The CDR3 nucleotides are TGTGCCATCAGTGAGCGGGACAGGGAAGGCCATGGCTACACCTTC.

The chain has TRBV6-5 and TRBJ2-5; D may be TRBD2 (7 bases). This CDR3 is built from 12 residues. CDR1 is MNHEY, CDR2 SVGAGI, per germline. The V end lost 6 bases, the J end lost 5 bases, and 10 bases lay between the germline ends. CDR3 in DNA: TGTGCCAGCAGAAAGGGGGGGGAGACCCAGTACTTC. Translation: CASRKGGETQYF.

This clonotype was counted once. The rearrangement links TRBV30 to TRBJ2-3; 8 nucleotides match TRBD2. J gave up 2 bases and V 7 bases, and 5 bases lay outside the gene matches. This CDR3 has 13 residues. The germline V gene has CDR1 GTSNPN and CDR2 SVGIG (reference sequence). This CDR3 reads CASISGVTDTQYF. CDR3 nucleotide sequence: TGTGCCTCCATTAGCGGGGTCACAGATACGCAGTATTTT. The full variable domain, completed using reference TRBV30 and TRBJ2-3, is SQTIHQWPATLVQPVGSPLSLECTVEGTSNPNLYWYRQAAGRGLQLLFYSVGIGQISSEVPQNLSASRPQDRQFILSSKKLLLSDSGFYLCASISGVTDTQYFGPGTRLTVL.

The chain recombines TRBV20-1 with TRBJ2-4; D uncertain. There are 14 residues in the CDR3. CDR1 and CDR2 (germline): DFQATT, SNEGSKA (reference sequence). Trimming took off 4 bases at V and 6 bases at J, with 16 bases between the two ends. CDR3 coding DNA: TGCAGTGCTACCACCGAACTAAGCTTAAACATTCAGTACTTC. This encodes CSATTELSLNIQYF.

CDR3 sequence: CASKQDNEKLFF. The CDR3 nucleotides read TGTGCCAGCAAACAGGATAATGAAAAACTGTTTTTT. V is TRBV12-3 or TRBV12-4 and J is TRBJ1-4; possible D gene TRBD1, 5 bases. Trimming cost V 7 bases and J 4 bases, with 7 bases left between them. The length of the CDR3 is 12 residues.

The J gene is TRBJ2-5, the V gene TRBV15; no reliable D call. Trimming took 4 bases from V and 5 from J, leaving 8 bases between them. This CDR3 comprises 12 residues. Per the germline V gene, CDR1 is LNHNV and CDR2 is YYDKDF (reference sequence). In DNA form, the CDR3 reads TGTGCCACCAGCATCCTGGAGGAGACCCAGTACTTC. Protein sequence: CATSILEETQYF. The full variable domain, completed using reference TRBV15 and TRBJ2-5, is DAMVIQNPRYQVTQFGKPVTLSCSQTLNHNVMYWYQQKSSQAPKLLFHYYDKDFNNEADTPDNFQSRRPNTSFCFLDIRSPGLGDTAMYLCATSILEETQYFGPGTRLLVL.

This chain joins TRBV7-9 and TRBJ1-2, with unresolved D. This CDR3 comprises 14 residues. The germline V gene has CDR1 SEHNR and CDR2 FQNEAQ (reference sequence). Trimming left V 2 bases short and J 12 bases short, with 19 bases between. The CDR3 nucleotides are TGTGCCAGCAGCTTAAGCGGGCAGCGCCTATGGGACACCTTC. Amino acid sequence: CASSLSGQRLWDTF.

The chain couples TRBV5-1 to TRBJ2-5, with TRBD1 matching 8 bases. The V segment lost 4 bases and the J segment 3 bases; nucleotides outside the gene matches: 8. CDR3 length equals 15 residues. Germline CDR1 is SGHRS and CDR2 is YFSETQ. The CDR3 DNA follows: TGCGCCAGCAGCGCGGAGACAGGGGCAGAAGAGACCCAGTACTTC. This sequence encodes CASSAETGAEETQYF.

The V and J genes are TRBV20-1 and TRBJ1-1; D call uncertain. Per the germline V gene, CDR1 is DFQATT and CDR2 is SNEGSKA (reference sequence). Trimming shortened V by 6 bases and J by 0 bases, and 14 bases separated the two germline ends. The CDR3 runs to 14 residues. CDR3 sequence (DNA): TGCAGTGCCGACGGACGTCTCATGAACACTGAAGCTTTCTTT. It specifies CSADGRLMNTEAFF.

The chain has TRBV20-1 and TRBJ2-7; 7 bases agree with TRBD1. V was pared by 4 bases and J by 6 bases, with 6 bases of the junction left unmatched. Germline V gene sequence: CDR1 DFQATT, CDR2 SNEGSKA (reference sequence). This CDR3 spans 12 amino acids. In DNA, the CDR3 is TGCAGTGCTACAGGGGGTGGCGGCGAGCAGTACTTC. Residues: CSATGGGGEQYF.

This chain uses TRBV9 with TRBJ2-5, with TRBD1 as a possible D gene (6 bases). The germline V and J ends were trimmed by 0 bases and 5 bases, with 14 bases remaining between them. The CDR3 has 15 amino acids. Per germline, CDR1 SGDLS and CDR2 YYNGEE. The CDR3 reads CASSVGQDGRETQYF. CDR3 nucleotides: TGTGCCAGCAGCGTAGGACAGGACGGGCGGGAGACCCAGTACTTC.

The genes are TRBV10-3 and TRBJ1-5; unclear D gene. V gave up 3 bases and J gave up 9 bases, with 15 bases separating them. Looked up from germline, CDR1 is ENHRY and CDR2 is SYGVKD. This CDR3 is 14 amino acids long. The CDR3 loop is CAISDGAREGPQHF. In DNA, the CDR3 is TGTGCCATCAGTGACGGAGCCAGAGAGGGGCCCCAGCATTTT.

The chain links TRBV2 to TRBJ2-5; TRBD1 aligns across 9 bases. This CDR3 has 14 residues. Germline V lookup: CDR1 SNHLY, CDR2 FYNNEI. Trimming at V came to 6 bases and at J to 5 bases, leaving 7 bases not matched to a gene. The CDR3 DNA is TGTGCCAGCAGAGCCGGGACAGGGTGGGAGACCCAGTACTTC. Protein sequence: CASRAGTGWETQYF.

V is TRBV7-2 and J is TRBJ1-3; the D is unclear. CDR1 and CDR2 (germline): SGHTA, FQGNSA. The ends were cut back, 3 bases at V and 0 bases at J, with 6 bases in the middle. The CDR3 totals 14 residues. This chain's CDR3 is CASSFGSSGNTIYF. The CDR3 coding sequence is TGTGCCAGCAGCTTTGGATCCTCTGGAAACACCATATATTTT.